The table lists the clone carrying this T cell receptor beta chain with many counts. The CDR3 extends over 15 amino acids. CDR1 and CDR2 from the germline V gene are MGHRA and YSYEKL. Trimming took off 0 bases at V and 2 bases at J, with 9 bases between the two ends. TCRdb re-called the 5' RACE reads with MiXCR, one entry per CDR3 protein. This sample carries fewer than 60,000 distinct CDR3 sequences, less than 15% of them seen once, and the ten largest clones take roughly a quarter. This entry is derived from a study of T-cell memory formation after mild COVID-19. The chain has TRBV4-1 and TRBJ2-3; maybe TRBD2 (5 bases). The receptor was isolated from a young man who had mild COVID-19 (a few samples of this study predate the infection). Cell type and time point are not known. The sequenced material came from PBMCs or a T cell subset sorted from them (not recorded which). The CDR3, as DNA: TGCGCCAGCAGCCAAGATCGACTACTCACAGATACGCAGTATTTT. Translating it yields CASSQDRLLTDTQYF.